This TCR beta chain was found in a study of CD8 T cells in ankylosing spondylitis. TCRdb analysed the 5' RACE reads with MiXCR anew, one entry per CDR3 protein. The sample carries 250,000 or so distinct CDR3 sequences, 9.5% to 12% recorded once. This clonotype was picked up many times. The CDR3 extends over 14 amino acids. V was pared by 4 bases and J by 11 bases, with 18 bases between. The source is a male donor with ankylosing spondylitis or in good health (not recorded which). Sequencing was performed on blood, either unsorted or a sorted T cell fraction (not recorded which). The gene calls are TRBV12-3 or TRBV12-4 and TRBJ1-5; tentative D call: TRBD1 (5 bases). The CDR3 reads CASSSQGGRKSQHF. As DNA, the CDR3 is TGTGCCAGCAGTTCGCAGGGTGGGAGGAAGTCCCAGCATTTT.